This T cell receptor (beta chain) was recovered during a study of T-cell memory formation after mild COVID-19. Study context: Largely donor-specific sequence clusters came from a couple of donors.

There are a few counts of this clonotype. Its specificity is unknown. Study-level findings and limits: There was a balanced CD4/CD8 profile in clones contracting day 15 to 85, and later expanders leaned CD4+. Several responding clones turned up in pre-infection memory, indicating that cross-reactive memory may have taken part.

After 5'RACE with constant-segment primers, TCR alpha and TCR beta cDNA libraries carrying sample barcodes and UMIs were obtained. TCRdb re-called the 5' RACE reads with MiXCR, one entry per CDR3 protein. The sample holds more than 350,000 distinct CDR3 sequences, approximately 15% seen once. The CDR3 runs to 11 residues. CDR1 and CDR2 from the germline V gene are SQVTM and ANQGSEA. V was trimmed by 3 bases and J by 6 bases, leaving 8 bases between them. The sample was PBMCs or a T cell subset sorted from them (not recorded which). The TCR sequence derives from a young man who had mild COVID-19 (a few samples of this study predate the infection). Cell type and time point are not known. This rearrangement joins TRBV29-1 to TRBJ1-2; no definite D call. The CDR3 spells CSVDSVHGYTF. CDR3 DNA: TGCAGCGTTGATAGTGTTCATGGCTACACCTTC.